This record concerns one T cell receptor (beta chain) sequence. The antigen is unknown. This CDR3 region has 13 residues. Germline V gene sequence: CDR1 SGHVS, CDR2 FNYEAQ. Trimming removed 10 bases at V and 4 bases at J, with 13 bases between. The data originate from a study of T cells in narcolepsy. Findings and limits, study-wide: Blood of same and different patients, but not healthy controls, reportedly held recurring autoreactive clonotypes. Same-patient CSF and blood CD4+ T cell clonotypes included HCRT-specific and TRIB2-specific autoreactive ones.

The table came from immunoSEQ multiplex PCR; TCRdb's copy has only in-frame clones and leaves some out. The sample contains 30,000 to 35,000 clones, 82% of which appear only once. The sequencing sample was made of CD45RA- memory CD4+ T cells from PBMCs. This chain connects TRBV7-6 to TRBJ2-2; D not resolved. This TCR was sampled from a human donor with narcolepsy. CDR3 nucleotide sequence: TGTGCCACCAAAAAATCGTCCACCGGGGAGCTGTTTTTT. Protein sequence: CATKKSSTGELFF. The variable domain in full, completed from reference TRBV7-6 and TRBJ2-2, reads GAGVSQSPRYKVTKRGQDVALRCDPISGHVSLYWYRQALGQGPEFLTYFNYEAQQDKSGLPNDRFSAERPEGSISTLTIQRTEQRDSAMYRCATKKSSTGELFFGEGSRLTVL.